This TCR beta chain was observed in a study of prognosis after radiotherapy for stage I lung cancer. TCR beta CDR3 was amplified from genomic DNA by two-round multiplex PCR. Used in first-round PCR were primers specific to each TRBV and TRBJ gene. Via MiXCR, TCRdb re-called the multiplex PCR reads, giving one row per CDR3 protein. Of 17,000 or so distinct CDR3 sequences in the sample, approximately 28% were seen once. Many counts were recorded for this clonotype. The CDR3 extends over 15 amino acids. Trimming removed 8 bases from V and 3 bases from J; junction bases left unmatched: 9. The germline V gene encodes CDR1 SGHAT and CDR2 FQNNGV.

The TCR sequence derives from a donor aged 50 or older with non-small cell lung cancer. The J gene is TRBJ2-3, the V gene TRBV11-2; 9 bases map to TRBD2. Source: PBMCs, taken before or after stereotactic body radiation therapy (not recorded which). The CDR3: CASRLAEGRTDTQYF. CDR3 nucleotides: TGTGCCAGCCGACTAGCGGAGGGGAGGACAGATACGCAGTATTTT.